Listed here are 5 T cell receptor beta chains from one sample, sequenced in a study of shared clonotypes between healthy human individuals. Naive CD8 populations comprised CD45RO-negative cells positively selected for CCR7, excluding terminally differentiated effector memory CD45RA+ cells. The data were produced by immunoSEQ multiplex PCR, yet TCRdb's version contains in-frame clones alone and is incomplete. The sample shows hundreds of thousands of clones, 92% of them seen only once. Sequenced material: naive CD8+ T cells sorted from blood. Receptors were obtained from a man aged 25 to 40 in good health.

This sequence joins TRBV19 and TRBJ2-4; no clear D gene. Germline CDR1 LNHDA, CDR2 SQIVND (reference sequence). V was cut by 5 bases and J by 6 bases, with 8 bases left in between. The CDR3 length is 12 residues. The CDR3 DNA reads as TGTGCCAGTAGTTACTCGGTAAACATTCAGTACTTC. This encodes CASSYSVNIQYF.

This chain links TRBV5-1 with TRBJ2-2; D is perhaps TRBD1 or TRBD2 (5 bases each). Trimming took 7 bases from V and 5 from J, leaving 21 bases between them. CDR1 and CDR2 (germline): SGHRS, YFSETQ. The CDR3 runs to 16 residues. This CDR3 is CASSTGDVGITGELFF. The CDR3 nucleotides read TGCGCCAGCTCAACCGGGGACGTCGGGATAACCGGGGAGCTGTTTTTT.

The V call is TRBV4-3, the J call TRBJ2-3; D is uncertain. CDR1 LGHNA and CDR2 YSLEER come from the germline V gene. The CDR3 covers 15 residues. V lost 0 bases to trimming and J lost 3 bases, with 10 bases between them. DNA of the CDR3: TGCGCCAGCAGCCAAGATCGGGCCCCTACAGATACGCAGTATTTT. Translating it yields CASSQDRAPTDTQYF.

This clone was seen just once. The chain is built from TRBV29-1 and TRBJ2-1; possibly TRBD1 for D (6 bases). V shed 6 bases and J shed 6 bases, with 18 bases lying between them. Germline V gives CDR1 SQVTM, CDR2 ANQGSEA. The CDR3 is 14 residues long. The CDR3 nucleotides read TGCAGCGTCCGGACAGCCCTAAAGGGCAATGAGCAGTTCTTC. Protein sequence: CSVRTALKGNEQFF.

The DNA for the CDR3 is TGTGCCAGCAGCCTCCTCCGGGACAGCACCTACGAGCAGTACTTC. It translates to CASSLLRDSTYEQYF. This rearrangement joins TRBV27 to TRBJ2-7; TRBD1 agrees at 7 bases. The CDR3 consists of 15 residues. J was trimmed by 2 bases and V by 6 bases; bases with no gene match: 10. CDR1 is MNHEY, CDR2 SMNVEV, per germline (reference sequence).